The 27 T cell receptor beta chains in this list originate from one sample, sequenced in a study of T cell changes during pregnancy in multiple sclerosis. Sequenced by immunoSEQ multiplex PCR; TCRdb stores in-frame clones only, minus some. The data hold about 52,000 clones, with around 92% observed a single time. The sample here was CD4+ T cells from peripheral blood mononuclear cells, taken in the third trimester of pregnancy. The receptors here all came from a female donor with multiple sclerosis, enrolled in a pregnancy study.

V usage is TRBV7-9 and J usage is TRBJ2-5, with D unresolved. V lost 5 bases, J lost 9 bases, and 25 bases lay in between. CDR1 is SEHNR, CDR2 FQNEAQ, per germline (reference sequence). The CDR3 contains 16 residues. The CDR3 protein is CASSPASSVQIWAQYF. The CDR3, as DNA: TGTGCCAGCAGCCCCGCAAGCAGCGTCCAAATATGGGCCCAGTACTTC.

This chain links TRBV12-5 with TRBJ1-5; unclear D gene. The CDR3 is 13 amino acids. Trimming left V 5 bases short and J 9 bases short, with 14 bases between. Germline CDR1 LGHNT, CDR2 FRNRAP. CDR3 in amino acids: CASGGSKVRPQHF. The CDR3 nucleotides read TGTGCTAGTGGTGGCTCCAAAGTTCGGCCCCAGCATTTT.

The CDR3, as DNA: TGTGCCAGCAGCGTAGGTGGTAGCGGGGGCCTCCAAGAGACCCAGTACTTC. It codes for CASSVGGSGGLQETQYF. The chain recombines TRBV9 with TRBJ2-5; 9 nucleotides agree with TRBD2. Germline trimming cut 0 bases from V and 1 base from J; bases unmatched to any gene: 7. The germline V gene has CDR1 SGDLS and CDR2 YYNGEE. The CDR3 extends over 17 amino acids.

This clone showed up many times. The V call is TRBV28, the J call TRBJ1-4; 7 bases match TRBD1. V was pared by 7 bases and J by 7 bases, with 9 bases of the junction left unmatched. The CDR3 is 14 amino acids. Germline V lookup: CDR1 MDHEN, CDR2 SYDVKM. This CDR3 is CASKSGQGGEKLFF. CDR3 sequence (DNA): TGTGCCAGCAAATCCGGCCAGGGGGGTGAAAAACTGTTTTTT.

The J gene is TRBJ2-1, the V gene TRBV5-4, with D possibly TRBD1 on 5 matching bases. CDR3 length equals 15 residues. V was pared by 4 bases and J by 8 bases, with 19 bases between. CDR1 is SGHNT, CDR2 YYREEE, per germline (reference sequence). This chain's CDR3 is CASSPPRRGLYEQFF. CDR3 sequence (DNA): TGTGCCAGCAGCCCCCCGAGAAGGGGCCTGTATGAGCAGTTCTTC.

The V and J genes are TRBV9 and TRBJ2-3; no clear D. This CDR3 contains 13 residues. Trimming took 0 bases from V and 3 from J, leaving 5 bases between them. Per the germline V gene, CDR1 is SGDLS and CDR2 is YYNGEE. This chain's CDR3 is CASSVDRTDTQYF. The CDR3 bases are TGTGCCAGCAGCGTAGACCGGACAGATACGCAGTATTTT.

The chain employs TRBV5-6 and TRBJ2-1, with 8 bases identical to TRBD2. Germline lookup yields CDR1 SGHDT and CDR2 YYEEEE. The ends lost 6 bases at V and 6 bases at J; junction bases unmatched: 8. The CDR3 covers 14 residues. CDR3 nucleotides: TGTGCCAGCATTCCGGGGGGGCCCGGCAATGAGCAGTTCTTC. Amino acids: CASIPGGPGNEQFF.

The CDR3 DNA reads as TGCGCCAGCAGCCCCCGGAGTAGGGGGAGCTCCTACGAGCAGTACTTC. Its translation: CASSPRSRGSSYEQYF. The chain links TRBV5-1 to TRBJ2-7, with D perhaps matching TRBD1 (6 bases). V was trimmed by 4 bases and J by 0 bases, leaving 17 bases between them. Germline V gene data show CDR1 as SGHRS and CDR2 as YFSETQ. This CDR3 has 16 amino acids.

This clone was seen only once. This chain links TRBV7-2 with TRBJ2-4; D is perhaps TRBD2 (6 bases). The CDR3 is made up of 14 amino acids. The germline V and J ends were trimmed by 5 bases and 6 bases, with 14 bases remaining between them. The germline CDR1 and CDR2 sequences are SGHTA and FQGNSA. CDR3 sequence (DNA): TGTGCCAGCAGCCCCGGAGGGAAAGGAAACATTCAGTACTTC. It specifies CASSPGGKGNIQYF. Full variable domain (remainder filled in from reference TRBV7-2 and TRBJ2-4): GAGVSQSPSNKVTEKGKDVELRCDPISGHTALYWYRQSLGQGLEFLIYFQGNSAPDKSGLPSDRFSAERTGGSVSTLTIQRTQQEDSAVYLCASSPGGKGNIQYFGAGTRLSVL.

The V gene is TRBV5-3, the J gene TRBJ1-2; 7 nucleotides match TRBD1. TRBV5-3 is classed as an ORF, of uncertain function. The CDR3 loop spans 14 amino acids. The CDR3 spells CAVPTGATNYGYTF. The CDR3 coding sequence is TGTGCAGTCCCCACAGGGGCGACTAACTATGGCTACACCTTC.

The chain links TRBV5-4 to TRBJ2-2; 7 bases agree with TRBD1. In germline, CDR1 is SGHNT, CDR2 YYREEE (reference sequence). V was pared by 0 bases and J by 0 bases, with 2 bases of the junction left unmatched. The CDR3 is 16 amino acids. CDR3 residues: CASSLADRANTGELFF. The CDR3 coding sequence is TGTGCCAGCAGCTTGGCCGACAGGGCGAACACCGGGGAGCTGTTTTTT.

The chain employs TRBV7-2 and TRBJ2-5; 9 bases align to TRBD1. J gave up 3 bases and V 1 base, and 3 bases lay outside the gene matches. The germline V gene has CDR1 SGHTA and CDR2 FQGNSA. CDR3 length equals 15 residues. CDR3: CASSLGQGVKETQYF. The CDR3 region has the DNA TGTGCCAGCAGCTTAGGACAGGGGGTGAAAGAGACCCAGTACTTC. Full variable domain (missing parts from reference TRBV7-2 and TRBJ2-5): GAGVSQSPSNKVTEKGKDVELRCDPISGHTALYWYRQSLGQGLEFLIYFQGNSAPDKSGLPSDRFSAERTGGSVSTLTIQRTQQEDSAVYLCASSLGQGVKETQYFGPGTRLLVL.

This clone was seen once. The chain employs TRBV5-6 and TRBJ2-7; 9 bases agree with TRBD1. The trim removed 2 bases at V and 5 bases at J, leaving 2 bases unmatched. Germline CDR1 and CDR2: SGHDT and YYEEEE. The CDR3 sequence is 13 residues long. The CDR3 spells CASSLTGGNEQYF. The CDR3 DNA sequence: TGTGCCAGCAGCTTAACAGGGGGCAACGAGCAGTACTTC.

The chain combines TRBV21-1 with TRBJ1-6; the D segment call TRBD1 is taken from the table without a DNA check. TRBV21-1 is a recognized pseudogene. This CDR3 is built from 15 residues. The CDR3 nucleotides read TGTGCCAGCAGCTACGAGACACTGTATAATTCACCCCTCCACTTT. Its protein is CASSYETLYNSPLHF.

V and J are TRBV6-1 and TRBJ2-3, with D maybe TRBD1 (5 bases). CDR1 MNHNS and CDR2 SASEGT come from the germline V gene. The CDR3 is 14 amino acids. The V gene lost 3 bases and the J gene lost 6 bases, with 13 bases spanning the gap. CDR3 amino acids: CASSEGRASDTQYF. The CDR3 bases are TGTGCCAGCAGTGAGGGCAGGGCGTCCGATACGCAGTATTTT.

The chain is built from TRBV7-2 and TRBJ2-7, with D tentatively TRBD2 (5 bases). V dropped 2 bases and J dropped 9 bases, with 23 bases sitting between them. There are 16 residues in the CDR3. Germline loops: CDR1 SGHTA, CDR2 FQGNSA. CDR3 coding DNA: TGTGCCAGCAGCTTAACCCGCGCCGGGGATCTACGAACGCAGTACTTC. Translated, it gives CASSLTRAGDLRTQYF.

This chain links TRBV6-5 with TRBJ1-1; 8 bases are a match to TRBD1. The J segment lost 5 bases and the V segment lost 6 bases, leaving 8 bases of the junction unmatched. Germline V lookup: CDR1 MNHEY, CDR2 SVGAGI. The CDR3 is 14 residues long. This chain's CDR3 is CASSLTGGVTEAFF. The DNA for the CDR3 is TGTGCCAGCAGCCTAACAGGGGGGGTTACTGAAGCTTTCTTT.

This clone was counted a few times. The chain links TRBV12-5 to TRBJ2-7; possible D gene TRBD2, 8 bases. V dropped 6 bases and J dropped 2 bases, with 17 bases sitting between them. Germline V gene lookup returns CDR1 LGHNT and CDR2 FRNRAP. This CDR3 comprises 15 residues. The CDR3 DNA sequence: TGTGCTAGTGGGGCTTTAGCGGGGACAGCCTACGAGCAGTACTTC. Protein product: CASGALAGTAYEQYF.

The rearrangement uses TRBV5-6 and TRBJ1-6; 9 bases agree with TRBD1. Germline-derived CDR1 and CDR2 are SGHDT and YYEEEE. The CDR3 is 15 residues long. J was trimmed by 7 bases and V by 2 bases; bases with no gene match: 4. The CDR3 sequence is CASSLRQGENSPLHF. CDR3 bases: TGTGCCAGCAGCTTACGACAGGGGGAGAATTCACCCCTCCACTTT.

The genes are TRBV29-1 and TRBJ2-3; no reliable D call. This CDR3 region has 14 residues. Trimming removed 4 bases at V and 0 bases at J, with 11 bases between. CDR1 SQVTM and CDR2 ANQGSEA come from the germline V gene. The CDR3: CSVAPGTSTDTQYF. The CDR3 nucleotides read TGCAGCGTTGCCCCAGGAACGAGCACAGATACGCAGTATTTT.

The CDR3 region is CATSAGQGRGSPLHF. The CDR3 nucleotides read TGTGCCACCAGCGCAGGACAGGGCCGGGGTTCACCCCTCCACTTT. The J gene is TRBJ1-6, the V gene TRBV15; 8 bases agree with TRBD1. J gave up 9 bases and V 5 bases, and 9 bases lay outside the gene matches. The CDR3 is made up of 15 amino acids. The germline V gene has CDR1 LNHNV and CDR2 YYDKDF (reference sequence).

The J gene is TRBJ2-7, the V gene TRBV14; D perhaps matches TRBD1 (5 bases). V was pared by 5 bases and J by 6 bases, with 11 bases between. Germline V gene data show CDR1 as SGHDN and CDR2 as FVKESK. This CDR3 comprises 12 residues. The CDR3 loop is CASSSRDSEQYF. For the CDR3, the DNA is TGTGCCAGCAGCTCCAGGGATTCCGAGCAGTACTTC.

This chain links TRBV18 with TRBJ2-7; 9 nucleotides align to TRBD1. Germline V gene sequence: CDR1 KGHSH, CDR2 LQKENI. V was pared by 2 bases and J by 3 bases, with 5 bases of the junction left unmatched. The CDR3 extends over 15 amino acids. CDR3 DNA sequence: TGTGCCAGCTCACCAACGGGACAGGGAGACTACGAGCAGTACTTC. This translates into CASSPTGQGDYEQYF.

The chain is built from TRBV15 and TRBJ1-1, with D unresolved. The CDR3 is 13 amino acids. Trimming took 4 bases from V and 2 from J, leaving 8 bases between them. The germline CDR1 and CDR2 sequences are LNHNV and YYDKDF (reference sequence). The CDR3 sequence is CATSMKRNTEAFF. CDR3 nucleotide sequence: TGTGCCACCAGCATGAAGCGAAACACTGAAGCTTTCTTT.

The chain joins TRBV30 to TRBJ2-3, with 11 bases lining up with TRBD2. The CDR3 spans 15 residues. Trimming took 1 base from V and 7 from J; bases not matched to a gene: 7. CDR1 and CDR2 from the germline V gene are GTSNPN and SVGIG (reference sequence). Here the CDR3 reads CAWSGVAGGRYTQYF. The DNA of the CDR3 is TGTGCCTGGAGTGGAGTAGCGGGAGGGCGGTATACGCAGTATTTT.

CDR3 nucleotide sequence: TGTGCCAGCAGCTTAAAAGGGGCAGCCCCGGGTTCACCCCTCCACTTT. Translated: CASSLKGAAPGSPLHF. The rearrangement uses TRBV7-3 and TRBJ1-6; D is perhaps TRBD1 (5 bases). Trimming shortened V by 1 base and J by 9 bases, and 16 bases separated the two germline ends. Germline V gene lookup returns CDR1 SGHTA and CDR2 FQGTGA. The length of the CDR3 is 16 residues.

The V call is TRBV7-8, the J call TRBJ1-2; the match to TRBD1 covers 7 bases. Per the germline V gene, CDR1 is SGHVS and CDR2 is FQNEAQ. The V segment lost 5 bases and the J segment 5 bases; nucleotides outside the gene matches: 8. The CDR3 length is 14 residues. CDR3 residues: CASSPRDRSYGYTF. CDR3 DNA sequence: TGTGCCAGCAGCCCTCGGGACAGATCGTATGGCTACACCTTC. Supplemented by reference TRBV7-8 and TRBJ1-2, the full variable domain reads GAGVSQSPRYKVAKRGQDVALRCDPISGHVSLFWYQQALGQGPEFLTYFQNEAQLDKSGLPSDRFFAERPEGSVSTLKIQRTQQEDSAVYLCASSPRDRSYGYTFGSGTRLTVV.